This TCR beta chain was retrieved from a study of cytomegalovirus exposure and HLA in healthy donors (dated 2017 in TCRdb). As for the study more broadly: An earlier analysis of approximately 600 of the donors reported 250 to 300 Gb of sequence data and around 120 million unique TCR beta sequences from about 200 million T cells. About 320 gigabases of sequencing data and 80 million or so unique TCR sequences were included in an early release covering roughly 600 HLA-typed donors. Among the roughly 400 genotyped donors, around 81% belonged to the genetic ancestry cluster associated with self-reported Caucasian donors. The study aimed to test whether cataloging public T cell receptors could reveal signatures of past pathogen exposure. Using immunosequencing, the study profiled T cell repertoires from 640 or so subjects and related those repertoires to cytomegalovirus serostatus. Along with the roughly 670-subject first cohort, a separate validation cohort of over a hundred different subjects was used. The study combined high-throughput TCR immunosequencing, statistical association of individual TCRs with disease status, and machine learning to predict cytomegalovirus infection status. In a later analysis, previously published TCR beta repertoires from 670 or so donors were re-analyzed and high-resolution HLA genotyping was added so that TCR occurrence patterns could be studied. Rather than using new phenotypic data, the later analysis identified candidate immune exposures from TCR beta sequences and from how often those sequences occurred across donors. An earlier analysis of some 600 of the donors applied high-throughput TCR beta sequencing to assess whether each TCR beta V gene segment acted as functional or pseudogenic. Donor age, sex, ethnicity and CMV serostatus were compiled alongside the repertoire data. In a later genetic analysis, genome-wide SNP genotypes for 398 of the 666 donors were used, and that subset was treated as a discovery cohort. All discovery cohort repertoires had been generated on a single sequencing platform. Both class I and class II loci were covered by HLA typing, at four-digit resolution. The number of typed donors differed by locus: 629-630 for A, B, C, DRB1 and DQB1; 522 for DQA1; approximately 610 for DPA1; and about 470 for DPB1. Roughly 5 DR-DQ haplotypes were treated as single units for association and clustering because of strong linkage in the cohort. Across some 400 genotyped donors of the cohort, an average of roughly 250,000 unique TCR beta nucleotide sequences per donor were sequenced, and 15% to 20% of those sequences were non-productive. The study at large found these results: Because HLA typing was unavailable for some donors at each locus, only the typed subset was used in association tests. While some public TCRs were present in many individuals, most TCR sequences turned up only very rarely across donors. The study listed approximately 150 TCR beta chains as associated with cytomegalovirus. The presence/absence analyses assumed that sequencing depth was roughly uniform across donors, and that assumption may not be true. CMV serostatus was the only immune exposure information available for the cohort. Correlated functional status among segregating V segments might reflect linkage disequilibrium, but an unknown experimental factor could not be ruled out. Compared with equally common non-associated chains, HLA-associated TCR beta chains in a later analysis were more clonally expanded and had lower generation probabilities. An earlier analysis of 587 of the donors showed that most TCR beta V segments appeared in productive rearrangements either about 90% or about 30% of the time, which broadly matched IMGT annotations. According to a later genetic analysis, donors in an Asian-associated ancestry cluster had fewer N-insertions in productive TCRs than the approximately 650-donor mean. According to a later analysis, TCR association rates differed among HLA loci, with DRB1 alleles showing the most associated TCRs and HLA-C alleles showing the fewest. The cohort was sequenced for TCR beta chains only, and without alpha or paired-chain data the features that could be detected were limited. Most CMV-associated TCR beta chains appeared to be HLA-restricted in a later analysis, and the HLA associations seemed to be driven largely by CMV exposure. Assigning TCR associations to individual alleles was difficult when HLA alleles, especially DR and DQ, strongly co-occurred. A further reported finding was that TCR beta sequences accurately predicted the HLA-A and HLA-B alleles for most subjects in the first cohort. Because the 87-base-pair reads could not distinguish some IMGT-functional V segments, including TRBV6-2 and TRBV6-3, those segments were excluded. Specific HLA alleles were associated with 15,000 to 20,000 TCR beta sequences at a false discovery rate of 0.05 in a later analysis. A later genetic analysis associated a missense DCLRE1C variant with V-gene and J-gene trimming of TCR beta chains, and an independent cohort replicated the association. Because counts were too low, more than 15 rarely observed V segments, including chromosome 9 orphons, were left out of the earlier analysis of several hundred of the donors. The authors suggested that the approach could potentially be extended to other disease states and immunological phenotypes. The classifier was reported to diagnose cytomegalovirus status with high specificity and sensitivity in both the original and validation cohorts. According to a later analysis, parvovirus B19, influenza, CMV and Epstein-Barr virus appeared linked to several top co-occurrence clusters. In vitro tests confirmed that a few of the cytomegalovirus-associated TCR beta chains recognize cytomegalovirus antigens. A group of highly shared sequence variants was considered likely to be a technical artifact of the sequencing pipeline.

The cohort comprised more than 550 healthy bone marrow donors. Cohort members were all nominally healthy when sampled, although unrecorded immune exposures were likely present. The donor was CMV seropositive and was included in the group of almost 300 seropositive cohort members. A peripheral blood sample was collected from each donor, and TCR beta sequencing was performed on peripheral blood mononuclear cells. The Qiagen DNeasy Blood Extraction Kit was used to extract genomic DNA from the blood cell samples. The library was prepared using the immunoSEQ multiplex PCR assay. For the multiplex PCR, a mixture combining 60 forward primers for TCR Vbeta segments and 13 reverse primers for TCR Jbeta segments was used. A multiplex PCR assay on genomic DNA amplified the CDR3 region of rearranged TCR beta genes. Amplified TCR beta libraries were sequenced as 87-base-pair reads on the Illumina HiSeq System. The paper's processing steps were these. A later analysis tallied approximately 87 million unique TCR beta chains across the 660 or so repertoires, and around 12 million of those chains were shared by two or more donors. A nearest-neighbor algorithm error-corrected the raw reads and collapsed the reads into unique sequences, merging closely related sequences to remove PCR and sequencing errors. Alignment of CDR3 sequences to IMGT reference sequences was used to assign V, D and J gene segments. For a sequence to be retained, a match of at least six nucleotides to both a V gene segment and a J gene segment was required. A rearrangement counted as productive if the CDR3 had no stop codons and remained in frame with V and J, and every other rearrangement counted as non-productive. CDR3 was defined by IMGT convention, running from the second conserved V-encoded cysteine to the conserved J-encoded phenylalanine. In an earlier analysis of 500 to 650 of the donors, sequences lacking an unambiguous match to a single V gene segment were excluded. An earlier analysis of fewer than 650 of the donors classified V segments as functional when productive rearrangements were above 56.7% and as segregating when the standard deviation between donors was above 5%. A statistical classification framework was built to diagnose cytomegalovirus status from the catalog of TCR beta chain sequences. In a later analysis, TCR nucleotide sequences were compared against IMGT/GENE-DB human TR gene sequences so that V and J genes could be assigned. A later analysis assigned CDR3 sequences and most-parsimonious VDJ recombination scenarios with the TCRdist pipeline. In a later analysis, each TCR beta chain was defined by its CDR3 amino acid sequence together with its V-gene family, and reads without a unique V-gene family were excluded. A later analysis removed several hundred highly shared, low-generation-probability nucleotide sequences to deal with suspected cross-contamination and a sequencing artifact. In a later analysis, a clonal expansion index for each public chain was calculated from normalized within-repertoire ranks of inferred template counts. A later analysis computed generation probabilities with a VDJ recombination model fitted to out-of-frame rearrangements, and checked the results against IGoR. A later analysis scored TCR-TCR, TCR-HLA and TCR-CMV co-occurrence with hypergeometric tests, applying a repertoire-size bias correction to TCR pairs. False discovery rates were estimated in a later analysis by permuting HLA or CMV assignments 20 times. In a later analysis, co-occurring TCRs were grouped with DBSCAN, and TCRdist sequence similarity was added when clustering was performed within HLA-allele-positive subsets. Repertoires with fewer than 30,000 or more than 120,000 public chains were left out of co-occurrence clustering, as were four to six repertoires with anomalous nucleotide sharing. This is the immuneACCESS table as TCRdb keeps it, with only in-frame sequences that have V and J called. A part of the clones is gone; compared with another copy, unresolved V genes explain less than half, and the rest is unexplained. V and J calls and clone size come straight from that table; D and trimming were deduced from the DNA. In all, the sample holds 150,000 to 200,000 clones, and approximately 80% of those were seen once. About 1.4% of the sample is held by the ten biggest clonotypes.

In the case of this clone: Its antigen has not been determined. Base qualities are not at hand, and no much larger clone is one base apart.

The cysteine opens and the phenylalanine closes a CDR3 of 12 amino acids. The DNA shown is the 36-base CDR3, in frame from base 1. Cut back by 0 bases and 9 bases, the V and J ends lie 7 bases apart. CDR1 SGDLS and CDR2 YYNGEE were looked up in the germline V gene. The chain was built from TRBV9 and TRBJ2-1, with an unclear D gene assignment. The sequence came from a girl aged 10-17 years in good health and CMV-seropositive. Material for sequencing was PBMCs. The DNA is TGTGCCAGCAGCGTAGTGGAGCGTGAGCAGTTCTTC. Translated, it gives CASSVVEREQFF.